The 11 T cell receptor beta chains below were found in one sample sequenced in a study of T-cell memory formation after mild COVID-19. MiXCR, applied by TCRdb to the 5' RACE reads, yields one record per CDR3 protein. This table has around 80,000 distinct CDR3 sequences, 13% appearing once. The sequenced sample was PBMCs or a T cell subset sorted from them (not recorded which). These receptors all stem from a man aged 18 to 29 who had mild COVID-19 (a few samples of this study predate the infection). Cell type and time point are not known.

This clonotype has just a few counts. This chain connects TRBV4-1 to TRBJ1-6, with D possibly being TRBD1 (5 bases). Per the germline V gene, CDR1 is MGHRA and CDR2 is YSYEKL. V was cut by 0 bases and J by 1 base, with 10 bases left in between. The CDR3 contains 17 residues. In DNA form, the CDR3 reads TGCGCCAGCAGCCAAGAGCCCCGGACATCCTATAATTCACCCCTCCACTTT. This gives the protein CASSQEPRTSYNSPLHF.

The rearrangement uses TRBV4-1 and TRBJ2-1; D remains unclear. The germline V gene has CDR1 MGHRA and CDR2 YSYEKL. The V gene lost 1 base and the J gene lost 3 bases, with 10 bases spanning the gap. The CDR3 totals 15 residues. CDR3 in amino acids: CASSQAQRNYNEQFF. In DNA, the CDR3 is TGCGCCAGCAGCCAAGCGCAGAGGAACTACAATGAGCAGTTCTTC.

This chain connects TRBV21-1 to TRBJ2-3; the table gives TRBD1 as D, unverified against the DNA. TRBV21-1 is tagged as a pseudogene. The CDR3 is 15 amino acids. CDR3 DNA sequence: TGTGCCAGCGGGCGGGGAGCACCATCCACAGATACGCAGTATTTT. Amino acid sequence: CASGRGAPSTDTQYF.

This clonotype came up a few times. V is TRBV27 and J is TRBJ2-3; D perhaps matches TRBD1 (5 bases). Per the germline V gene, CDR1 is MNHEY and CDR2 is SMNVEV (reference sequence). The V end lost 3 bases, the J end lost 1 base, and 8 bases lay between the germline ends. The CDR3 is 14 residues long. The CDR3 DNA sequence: TGTGCCAGCAGTTTGGACACGGGCACAGATACGCAGTATTTT. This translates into CASSLDTGTDTQYF.

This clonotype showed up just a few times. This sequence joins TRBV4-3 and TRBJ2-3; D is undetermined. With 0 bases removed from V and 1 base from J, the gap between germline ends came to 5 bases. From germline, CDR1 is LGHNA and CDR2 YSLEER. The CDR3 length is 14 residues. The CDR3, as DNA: TGCGCCAGCAGCCAAGAAACAGGCACAGATACGCAGTATTTT. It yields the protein CASSQETGTDTQYF.

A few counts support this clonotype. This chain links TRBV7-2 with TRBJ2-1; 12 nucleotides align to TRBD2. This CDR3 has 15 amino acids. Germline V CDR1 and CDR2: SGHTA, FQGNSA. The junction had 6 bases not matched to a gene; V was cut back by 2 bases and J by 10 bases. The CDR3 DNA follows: TGTGCCAGCAGCTTACTAGCGGGGGGGCCTGGGGAGCAGTTCTTC. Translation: CASSLLAGGPGEQFF.

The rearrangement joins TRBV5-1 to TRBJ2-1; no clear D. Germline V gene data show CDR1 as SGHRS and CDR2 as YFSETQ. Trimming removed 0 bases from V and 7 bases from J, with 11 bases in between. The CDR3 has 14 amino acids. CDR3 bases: TGCGCCAGCAGCTTGGCCCTCCGAGTTAATGAGCAGTTCTTC. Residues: CASSLALRVNEQFF. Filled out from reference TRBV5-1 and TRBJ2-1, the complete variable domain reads KAGVTQTPRYLIKTRGQQVTLSCSPISGHRSVSWYQQTPGQGLQFLFEYFSETQRNKGNFPGRFSGRQFSNSRSEMNVSTLELGDSALYLCASSLALRVNEQFFGPGTRLTVL.

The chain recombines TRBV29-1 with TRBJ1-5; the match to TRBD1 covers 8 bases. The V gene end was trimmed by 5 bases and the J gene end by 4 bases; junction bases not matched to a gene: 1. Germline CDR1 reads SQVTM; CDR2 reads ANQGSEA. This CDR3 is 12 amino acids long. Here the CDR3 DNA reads TGCAGCGTTAGGACAGGGAATCAGCCCCAGCATTTT. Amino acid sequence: CSVRTGNQPQHF.

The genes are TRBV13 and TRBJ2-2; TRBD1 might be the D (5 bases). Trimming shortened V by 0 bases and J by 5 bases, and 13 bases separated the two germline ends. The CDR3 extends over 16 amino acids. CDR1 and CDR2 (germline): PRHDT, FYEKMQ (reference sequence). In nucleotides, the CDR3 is TGTGCCAGCAGCTTAGGCGATCCAGGGCGAACCGGGGAGCTGTTTTTT. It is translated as CASSLGDPGRTGELFF. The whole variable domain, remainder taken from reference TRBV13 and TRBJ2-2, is AAGVIQSPRHLIKEKRETATLKCYPIPRHDTVYWYQQGPGQDPQFLISFYEKMQSDKGSIPDRFSAQQFSDYHSELNMSSLELGDSALYFCASSLGDPGRTGELFFGEGSRLTVL.

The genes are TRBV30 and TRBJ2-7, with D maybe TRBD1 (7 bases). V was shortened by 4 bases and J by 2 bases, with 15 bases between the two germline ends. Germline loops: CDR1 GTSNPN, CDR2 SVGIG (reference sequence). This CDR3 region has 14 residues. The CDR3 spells CAWKDAGGPYEQYF. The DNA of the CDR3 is TGTGCCTGGAAGGATGCAGGGGGGCCCTACGAGCAGTACTTC.

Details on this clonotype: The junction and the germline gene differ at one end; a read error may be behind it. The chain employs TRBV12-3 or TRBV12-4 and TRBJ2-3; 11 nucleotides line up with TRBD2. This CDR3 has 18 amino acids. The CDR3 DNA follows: TGTGCCAGCAGTCTAGCCAAATTAGCGGGGGGGGACACAGATACGCAGTATTTT. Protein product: CASSLAKLAGGDTDTQYF.